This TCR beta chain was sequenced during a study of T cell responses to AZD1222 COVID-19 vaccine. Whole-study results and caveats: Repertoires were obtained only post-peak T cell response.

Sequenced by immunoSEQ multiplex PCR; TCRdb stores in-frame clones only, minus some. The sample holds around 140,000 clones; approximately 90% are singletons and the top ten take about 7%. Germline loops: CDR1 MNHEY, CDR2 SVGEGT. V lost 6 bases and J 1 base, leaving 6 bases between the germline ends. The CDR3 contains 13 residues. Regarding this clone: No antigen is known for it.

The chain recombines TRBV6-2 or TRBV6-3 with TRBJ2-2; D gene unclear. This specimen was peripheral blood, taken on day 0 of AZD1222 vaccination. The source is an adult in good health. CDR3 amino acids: CASSGLNTGELFF. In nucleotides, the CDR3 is TGTGCCAGCAGCGGTCTGAACACCGGGGAGCTGTTTTTT.